Sequencing of this T cell receptor beta chain was carried out in a study of T cell responses to AZD1222 COVID-19 vaccine. About the research overall: Researchers grouped second doses given at about 4 or about 12 weeks into one pool. Study-wide results and caveats: It was only six AZD1222 recipients who were seropositive at baseline.

Data came from immunoSEQ multiplex PCR; TCRdb stores just in-frame clones and leaves some out. The sample includes 100,000 to 150,000 clones, about 91% of them seen just once. Comment on this clone: What it recognizes is unknown.

Here the sequenced sample was peripheral blood, taken on day 0 of AZD1222 vaccination. This TCR came from an adult in good health.

The CDR3 is CASSQSTGPQPQHF. Here the CDR3 DNA reads TGTGCCAGCAGCCAATCTACAGGGCCCCAGCCCCAGCATTTT. V is TRBV3-1 (or the pseudogene TRBV3-2) and J is TRBJ1-5; D perhaps matches TRBD1 (6 bases). Trimming pared 2 bases from V and 7 bases from J, leaving 12 bases between. The CDR3 has 14 amino acids. CDR1 and CDR2 (germline): LGHDT, YNNKEL (reference sequence).